The 23 T cell receptor beta chains listed next were all sequenced from one sample in a study of cytomegalovirus exposure and HLA in healthy donors (dated by TCRdb to the late 2010s). Libraries were constructed by the immunoSEQ multiplex PCR assay. The multiplex PCR relied on a mix of 60 forward primers for TCR Vbeta segments and 13 reverse primers for TCR Jbeta segments. TCRdb holds this immuneACCESS table with in-frame rearrangements only. Some clones are missing; in checked studies, unresolved V genes explain under half, and the rest has no known cause. The sample table contains about 110,000 clones; only one count was recorded for roughly 70% of them. The ten most abundant clones make up 2.5% to 3% of the sample. The specimen sequenced was PBMCs. These receptors came from a male donor in good health and CMV-seropositive.

This clone was seen just once. This rearrangement joins TRBV5-6 to TRBJ2-5; TRBD1 is a possible D gene (5 bases). Trimming took off 2 bases at V and 3 bases at J, with 11 bases between the two ends. The CDR3 consists of 14 residues. Germline CDR1 is SGHDT and CDR2 is YYEEEE. The CDR3 region has the DNA TGTGCCAGCAGCTTTAATCCAGGGAAAGAGACCCAGTACTTC. It encodes CASSFNPGKETQYF.

The chain uses TRBV5-1 and TRBJ2-3; no clear D. Germline CDR1 SGHRS, CDR2 YFSETQ. The CDR3 is made up of 12 amino acids. The V end lost 2 bases, the J end lost 6 bases, and 7 bases lay between the germline ends. CDR3 bases: TGCGCCAGCAGCTTAACAGAGGATACGCAGTATTTT. Translated: CASSLTEDTQYF.

About this clone itself: At one of its ends the junction is not consistent with the germline gene, which may arise from a read error. The chain couples TRBV6-1 to TRBJ1-2; D gene ambiguous. Germline-derived CDR1 and CDR2 are MNHNS and SASEGT. There are 11 residues in the CDR3. The CDR3 is CASSETGRRNF. The CDR3 nucleotides are TGTGCCAGCAGTGAAACGGGTCGGCGGAACTTC.

The chain links TRBV6-5 to TRBJ2-5, with D possibly being TRBD2 (5 bases). This CDR3 spans 15 amino acids. The V gene's germline CDR1 is MNHEY and CDR2 SVGAGI. Trimming stripped 5 bases from V and 9 bases from J, with 22 bases between. CDR3 sequence (DNA): TGTGCCAGCAGTCGTGCCCGGACGGCCCCGGAGGCCCAGTACTTC. This encodes CASSRARTAPEAQYF.

This clone was seen a few times. The chain combines TRBV28 with TRBJ2-7; TRBD2 matches at 12 bases. V was pared by 7 bases and J by 7 bases, with 5 bases of the junction left unmatched. CDR1 MDHEN and CDR2 SYDVKM come from the germline V gene. This CDR3 comprises 13 residues. CDR3 region: CASTGLAGREQYF. The CDR3 bases are TGTGCCAGCACAGGACTAGCGGGAAGGGAGCAGTACTTC.

The genes are TRBV19 and TRBJ2-7; possible D gene TRBD1, 6 bases. This CDR3 is built from 13 residues. Germline loops: CDR1 LNHDA, CDR2 SQIVND (reference sequence). V was trimmed by 5 bases and J by 3 bases, leaving 11 bases between them. The CDR3 loop is CASSGTGSYEQYF. CDR3 in DNA: TGTGCCAGTAGTGGAACAGGGAGCTACGAGCAGTACTTC.

This clone came up once. This chain uses TRBV29-1 with TRBJ1-1, with D possibly being TRBD1 (6 bases). This CDR3 has 12 residues. V shed 0 bases and J shed 11 bases, with 13 bases lying between them. Per the germline V gene, CDR1 is SQVTM and CDR2 is ANQGSEA. The CDR3 sequence is CSVEDRGRGAFF. CDR3 nucleotide sequence: TGCAGCGTTGAAGATCGCGGGAGGGGGGCTTTCTTT.

The V gene is TRBV5-6, the J gene TRBJ1-5; TRBD1 matches at 9 bases. V was pared by 2 bases and J by 2 bases, with 5 bases of the junction left unmatched. Germline CDR1 is SGHDT and CDR2 is YYEEEE. This CDR3 has 16 residues. The CDR3 sequence is CASSFLDRGGNQPQHF. The CDR3 region has the DNA TGTGCCAGCAGCTTCTTGGACAGGGGAGGCAATCAGCCCCAGCATTTT.

This chain uses TRBV6-5 with TRBJ2-1; the D gene is possibly TRBD1 (6 bases). Trimming removed 6 bases from V and 3 bases from J, with 15 bases in between. CDR1 and CDR2 from the germline V gene are MNHEY and SVGAGI. The CDR3 contains 15 residues. CDR3 in DNA: TGTGCCAGCAGCCACGACAGGAGTCACTACAATGAGCAGTTCTTC. Protein product: CASSHDRSHYNEQFF.

The rearrangement links TRBV7-3 to TRBJ2-1; TRBD2 agrees at 9 bases. The ends lost 5 bases at V and 6 bases at J; junction bases unmatched: 8. This CDR3 has 15 residues. Germline V gene data show CDR1 as SGHTA and CDR2 as FQGTGA. The CDR3 coding sequence is TGTGCCAGCAGCATTAGCGGGAGTAGGGGCAATGAGCAGTTCTTC. Amino acids: CASSISGSRGNEQFF.

This clone was detected only a few times. The gene calls are TRBV11-2 and TRBJ2-1; 12 nucleotides line up with TRBD2. The CDR3 runs to 17 residues. V shed 5 bases and J 5 bases; nucleotides not matched to a gene: 10. In germline, CDR1 is SGHAT, CDR2 FQNNGV. The CDR3 loop is CASSIGLAGIGDNEQFF. The CDR3 nucleotides read TGTGCCAGCAGCATTGGACTAGCGGGAATCGGCGACAATGAGCAGTTCTTC.

This clone was seen more than once but under ten times. The rearrangement uses TRBV7-2 and TRBJ1-5; D possibly corresponds to TRBD1 (6 bases). This CDR3 region has 14 residues. Germline CDR1 reads SGHTA; CDR2 reads FQGNSA. The V and J ends lost 5 bases and 8 bases respectively, with 16 bases between them. The CDR3 loop is CASSEQGYIKPQHF. CDR3 DNA sequence: TGTGCCAGCAGCGAACAGGGTTACATCAAGCCCCAGCATTTT.

The chain links TRBV9 to TRBJ2-7, with 7 bases aligning to TRBD2. The CDR3 spans 15 residues. J lost 1 base, V lost 0 bases, and 4 bases had no gene match. Germline CDR1 is SGDLS and CDR2 is YYNGEE. DNA for the CDR3: TGTGCCAGCAGCGTAGATTCGGGGGGTTCCTACGAGCAGTACTTC. It yields the protein CASSVDSGGSYEQYF. The variable domain in full, completed from reference TRBV9 and TRBJ2-7, reads DSGVTQTPKHLITATGQRVTLRCSPRSGDLSVYWYQQSLDQGLQFLIQYYNGEERAKGNILERFSAQQFPDLHSELNLSSLELGDSALYFCASSVDSGGSYEQYFGPGTRLTVT.

The chain uses TRBV30 and TRBJ2-5; perhaps TRBD1 as D (7 bases). The tail of the sequence fits TRBJ2-7 better, so the J call may be wrong. The CDR3 has 12 residues. Germline lookup yields CDR1 GTSNPN and CDR2 SVGIG (reference sequence). The CDR3 loop is CAWSAGGYEQYF. The CDR3 bases are TGTGCCTGGAGTGCAGGGGGGTACGAGCAGTACTTC.

V and J are TRBV6-5 and TRBJ1-6; D may be TRBD1 (5 bases). Trimming removed 0 bases from V and 12 bases from J, with 15 bases in between. CDR1 is MNHEY, CDR2 SVGAGI, per germline. The CDR3 spans 15 residues. The CDR3 spells CASSYSLRQRVPLHF. The CDR3 DNA follows: TGTGCCAGCAGTTACTCTCTCAGACAGCGTGTACCCCTCCACTTT.

J is TRBJ2-5 and V is TRBV7-3; TRBD2 matches 10 bases. The CDR3 sequence is 16 residues long. CDR1 is SGHTA and CDR2 is FQGTGA in the germline V gene. V was pared by 3 bases and J by 1 base, with 5 bases of the junction left unmatched. CDR3 residues: CASSFGSSGGQETQYF. CDR3 nucleotide sequence: TGTGCCAGCAGCTTCGGGTCTAGCGGGGGCCAAGAGACCCAGTACTTC.

The chain has TRBV6-5 and TRBJ2-7; D is uncertain. This CDR3 is 12 amino acids long. V shed 4 bases and J shed 6 bases, with 10 bases lying between them. CDR1 MNHEY and CDR2 SVGAGI come from the germline V gene. The CDR3 nucleotides read TGTGCCAGCAGTTCTATTTTTGGCGAGCAGTACTTC. This sequence encodes CASSSIFGEQYF.

The gene calls are TRBV29-1 and TRBJ1-4, with D possibly matching TRBD1 (5 bases). Germline-derived CDR1 and CDR2 are SQVTM and ANQGSEA. This CDR3 is 15 amino acids long. Trimming took off 4 bases at V and 2 bases at J, with 14 bases between the two ends. The CDR3 spells CSVAWTPGTNEKLFF. CDR3 in DNA: TGCAGCGTTGCTTGGACACCAGGGACTAATGAAAAACTGTTTTTT.

V gene TRBV5-1 combines with J gene TRBJ2-3; possibly TRBD2 for D (5 bases). The CDR3 runs to 12 residues. CDR1 and CDR2 from the germline V gene are SGHRS and YFSETQ. The V gene lost 1 base and the J gene lost 11 bases, with 11 bases spanning the gap. The chain's CDR3 is CASSLPDGRQYF. CDR3 in DNA: TGCGCCAGCAGCTTGCCGGATGGGAGGCAGTATTTT.

The chain employs TRBV7-3 and TRBJ2-2; 8 bases align to TRBD2. CDR3 length: 17 residues. Looked up from germline, CDR1 is SGHTA and CDR2 is FQGTGA. Trimming took 5 bases from V and 0 from J; bases not matched to a gene: 8. The CDR3: CASSPSAGLANTGELFF. CDR3 in DNA: TGTGCCAGCAGCCCCTCGGCGGGACTAGCGAACACCGGGGAGCTGTTTTTT.

The table lists this clone with a few counts. The CDR3, as DNA: TGTGCCAGCACCAAACAGGGGAACTCCTACAATGAGCAGTTCTTC. This encodes CASTKQGNSYNEQFF. V is TRBV9 and J is TRBJ2-1, with TRBD1 matching 7 bases. J lost 0 bases, V lost 6 bases, and 6 bases had no gene match. Germline V gene data show CDR1 as SGDLS and CDR2 as YYNGEE. The CDR3 consists of 15 residues. Variable domain in full (rest from reference TRBV9 and TRBJ2-1): DSGVTQTPKHLITATGQRVTLRCSPRSGDLSVYWYQQSLDQGLQFLIQYYNGEERAKGNILERFSAQQFPDLHSELNLSSLELGDSALYFCASTKQGNSYNEQFFGPGTRLTVL.

This clone came up once. The chain employs TRBV28 and TRBJ2-7; 10 bases match TRBD2. In germline, CDR1 is MDHEN, CDR2 SYDVKM. CDR3 length: 14 residues. The V gene end was trimmed by 4 bases and the J gene end by 5 bases; junction bases not matched to a gene: 5. CDR3 amino acids: CASSSLAGRDEQYF. The CDR3 DNA reads TGTGCCAGCAGTTCACTAGCGGGAAGGGACGAGCAGTACTTC.

J is TRBJ2-7 and V is TRBV28, with 9 bases lining up with TRBD1. Germline-derived CDR1 and CDR2 are MDHEN and SYDVKM. The V segment lost 1 base and the J segment 0 bases; nucleotides outside the gene matches: 4. This CDR3 contains 16 residues. CDR3 DNA sequence: TGTGCCAGCAGTTTATTGACAGGGGGTAGCTCCTACGAGCAGTACTTC. Translated, it gives CASSLLTGGSSYEQYF.